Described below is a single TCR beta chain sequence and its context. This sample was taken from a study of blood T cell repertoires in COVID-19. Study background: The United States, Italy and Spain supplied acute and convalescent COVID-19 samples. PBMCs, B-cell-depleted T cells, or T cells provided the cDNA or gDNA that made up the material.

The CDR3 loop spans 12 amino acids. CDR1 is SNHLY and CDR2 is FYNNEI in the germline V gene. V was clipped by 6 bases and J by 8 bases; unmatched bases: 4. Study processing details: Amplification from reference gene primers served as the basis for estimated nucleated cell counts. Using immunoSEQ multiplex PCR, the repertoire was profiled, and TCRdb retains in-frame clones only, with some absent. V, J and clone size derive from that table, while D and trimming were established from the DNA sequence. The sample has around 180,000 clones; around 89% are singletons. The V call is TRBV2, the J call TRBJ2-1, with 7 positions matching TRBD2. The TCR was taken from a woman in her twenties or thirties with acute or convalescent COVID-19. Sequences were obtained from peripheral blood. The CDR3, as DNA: TGTGCCAGCAGGGGGGGAGGGGATGAGCAGTTCTTC. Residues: CASRGGGDEQFF.